This T cell receptor (beta chain) was sequenced in a study of blood T cell repertoires in COVID-19 (dated by TCRdb to 2018 to 2020). Looking at the study overall: Samples covering the acute and convalescent phases of COVID-19 were provided by collaborators in the United States, Italy and Spain. The prospective study material was composed of cDNA or gDNA derived from T cells, B-cell-depleted T cells, or PBMCs. Subjects who had been exposed to COVID-19, were actively infected with it, or had recovered from it provided the deeply sampled blood TCRbeta repertoires that made up the dataset. A freely available public database, intended as a resource for researchers studying the immune response to SARS-CoV-2, is where the repertoires were released. Samples came from the ongoing ImmuneRACE study (first 160 participants) plus 1,254 subjects from 6 global collaborators. A de-identified subject ID, COVID-19 status, age in years and sex were almost always included in the sample metadata. HLA class I and class II types, where available, came from metadata supplied by the sample provider rather than from assay-based typing.

General study outcomes and caveats: The amount of clinical and demographic metadata varied by source and participant and was provided uncurated.

TCRbeta CDR3 regions were amplified from genomic DNA using the immunoSEQ Assay, a bias-controlled multiplex PCR. On the authors' methods: The number of nucleated cells in each sample was estimated by amplification of reference gene primers within the assay. To quantify the absolute abundance of each unique TCRbeta CDR3 rearrangement, sequence reads were collapsed and filtered. Productive Simpson clonality was computed per sample as the square root of Simpson's diversity index over productive rearrangements. The immuneACCESS repertoire file appears here via TCRdb, limited to in-frame rearrangements. These files lack a portion of the clones; in checked studies, under half of the deficit traces to unresolved V genes, and the cause of the others is not known. For V, J and clone size, that table is used; D and trimming come from the DNA. The sample data list about 88,000 clones, and 90% of these were observed just once. Over 1.5% of the sample comes from the top ten.

To note about this clone: Which antigen it targets is not known. Per-base qualities were not stored, and no clone one base away is much larger.

Collaborating institutions collected whole blood in K2EDTA tubes following their own protocols. Collaborator samples were shipped for TCRbeta analysis as frozen whole blood, isolated PBMCs, or DNA extracted from either sample type. V and J are truncated by 4 bases and 0 bases respectively, leaving an intervening sequence of 8 bases. Taken from cysteine to phenylalanine, the CDR3 has 14 residues. Left in the record is the CDR3 DNA by itself, 42 bases read in frame from the first base. According to the germline V gene, CDR1 reads MDHEN and CDR2 reads SYDVKM. What was sequenced was peripheral blood. The chain is encoded by TRBV28 joined to TRBJ2-3; the D gene assignment is ambiguous. The sequence was collected from a man between 60 and 75 years old with acute or convalescent COVID-19. This receptor has the CDR3 CASSSPGSTDTQYF. Read as DNA, the sequence is TGTGCCAGCAGTTCCCCAGGTAGCACAGATACGCAGTATTTT.